This T cell receptor beta chain is drawn from a study of radiotherapy plus CTLA-4 blockade in lung cancer. Study results and caveats: The study found tumor-derived TCR clones expanded in blood after radiotherapy plus ipilimumab. According to reports, early shifts in blood T cell clones, alongside interferon-beta, forecast response most accurately.

CDR3 size: 15 residues. Germline values: CDR1 MDHEN, CDR2 SYDVKM. Trimming cost V 6 bases and J 0 bases, with 12 bases left between them. Using immunoSEQ multiplex PCR, the repertoire was profiled, and TCRdb retains in-frame clones only, with some absent. The sample has about 43,000 clones; less than 75% are singletons. Worth noting for this clone: Its antigen is not known.

The sequence derives from a human donor with non-small cell lung cancer who had a partial response to radiotherapy plus ipilimumab. Source: peripheral blood, taken from a patient treated with radiotherapy plus ipilimumab. J is TRBJ1-5 and V is TRBV28; D is undetermined. The CDR3 region has the DNA TGTGCCAGCAGATTCGGAGTATATAGCAATCAGCCCCAGCATTTT. As protein: CASRFGVYSNQPQHF.